This TCR beta chain is drawn from a study of shared clonotypes between healthy human individuals. Donors had no recently reported acute infections or vaccinations and were HIV-negative. Study-level results: The sampled material consisted only of blood, and tissue repertoires are likely to differ. Naive subsets generally exceeded memory subsets in estimated richness.

Some 30,000 T cell genomes, or 200 to 250 ng DNA, went into the sorted-subset replicate PCRs. Some clones are missing from TCRdb's copy, which holds only in-frame ones; the method was immunoSEQ multiplex PCR. The table has more than 850,000 clones, around 78% seen once. This clone was seen a few times. Its matching antigen is unknown. The identical CDR3 is also encoded by other nucleotide sequences in the sample. The CDR3 is 13 residues long. V was pared by 1 base and J by 8 bases, with 12 bases between. Germline V CDR1 and CDR2: SQVTM, ANQGSEA. The TCR comes from a man aged 18 to 29 in good health. Some clones in this sample may be carry-over from other donors' samples. The chain has TRBV29-1 and TRBJ2-1, with TRBD1 as a possible D gene (5 bases). Sequenced: memory CD4+ T cells from PBMCs. Sample subset: CD45RA-negative fraction. In nucleotides, the CDR3 is TGCAGCGTTGAAGGCCAGGGTGGAGATGAGCAGTTCTTC. It is translated as CSVEGQGGDEQFF.